This T cell receptor (beta chain) was sequenced for a study of blood T cell repertoires in COVID-19. Study information: T cells, B-cell-depleted T cells, or PBMCs provided the cDNA or gDNA that served as material.

The CDR3 covers 16 residues. Germline CDR1 reads MDHEN; CDR2 reads SYDVKM. Trimming shortened V by 6 bases and J by 4 bases, and 20 bases separated the two germline ends. In the authors' methods: Estimates of nucleated cell counts were drawn from the amplification of reference gene primers. Here immunoSEQ multiplex PCR was the method, and the copy in TCRdb shows in-frame clones only, minus some. V, J and clone size derive from that table, while D and trimming were established from the DNA sequence. The table shows approximately 200,000 clones, with approximately 90% occurring only once. The chain carries TRBV28 and TRBJ2-3; a possible D gene is TRBD2 (6 bases). Input material: peripheral blood. This TCR was sampled from a woman aged 25 to 39 with acute or convalescent COVID-19. The CDR3 region is CASSPALAEVADTQYF. For the CDR3, the DNA is TGTGCCAGCAGCCCTGCACTAGCAGAAGTCGCAGATACGCAGTATTTT.